These 15 T cell receptor beta chains originate from one sample sequenced in a study of T cell changes during pregnancy in multiple sclerosis. Sequenced by immunoSEQ multiplex PCR; TCRdb stores in-frame clones only, minus some. The repertoire holds under 85,000 clones, with around 90% as singletons. Material: peripheral blood, obtained after pregnancy. The receptors originated from a female donor in good health, enrolled as a control in a pregnancy study.

The sample holds one count of this clone. This sequence joins TRBV11-2 and TRBJ1-4, with D perhaps TRBD1 (6 bases). This CDR3 spans 14 amino acids. Trimming pared 5 bases from V and 7 bases from J, leaving 14 bases between. Per the germline V gene, CDR1 is SGHAT and CDR2 is FQNNGV. The CDR3 is CASSLQGTSEKLFF. The CDR3 DNA reads TGTGCCAGCAGCCTACAGGGCACTTCTGAAAAACTGTTTTTT.

The V call is TRBV6-1, the J call TRBJ1-1; 7 bases align to TRBD1. V shed 11 bases, J shed 5 bases, and the junction held 11 bases outside the gene matches. Germline V gene data show CDR1 as MNHNS and CDR2 as SASEGT. The CDR3 contains 13 residues. CDR3 nucleotides: TGTGCCGGGCACAGGGGTGGAGAAACTGAAGCTTTCTTT. This sequence encodes CAGHRGGETEAFF.

This CDR3 reads CASSEEQAGPLEKLFF. The CDR3 nucleotides are TGTGCCAGCAGTGAAGAGCAGGCCGGCCCGTTAGAAAAACTGTTTTTT. The chain carries TRBV25-1 and TRBJ1-4, with unresolved D. Germline V CDR1 and CDR2: MGHDK, SYGVNS. The CDR3 covers 16 residues. Trimming pared 2 bases from V and 8 bases from J, leaving 18 bases between.

The rearrangement joins TRBV15 to TRBJ2-1, with TRBD2 identical over 12 bases. Losses at the gene ends were 4 bases for V and 7 bases for J; bases not matched to a gene: 11. Germline V lookup: CDR1 LNHNV, CDR2 YYDKDF (reference sequence). The CDR3 totals 17 residues. CDR3 sequence reads: CATSTPPGLAGQNEQFF. The DNA of the CDR3 is TGTGCCACCAGCACCCCCCCGGGACTAGCGGGCCAAAATGAGCAGTTCTTC.

The chain combines TRBV29-1 with TRBJ2-2; 8 nucleotides agree with TRBD1. After removal of 1 base from V and 7 bases from J, the junction contained 8 bases not matched to a gene. This CDR3 contains 15 residues. Germline-derived CDR1 and CDR2 are SQVTM and ANQGSEA. The CDR3 coding sequence is TGCAGCGTTGAAGGGGGCAGGGGGCTTATCGGGGAGCTGTTTTTT. This codes for CSVEGGRGLIGELFF.

The chain joins TRBV4-2 to TRBJ2-5; 7 bases are a match to TRBD2. Losses at the gene ends were 3 bases for V and 1 base for J; bases not matched to a gene: 8. CDR3 length: 16 residues. Germline lookup yields CDR1 LGHNA and CDR2 YNFKEQ. The CDR3 sequence is CASSQTAGRGQETQYF. The CDR3 DNA reads TGTGCCAGCAGCCAGACAGCGGGGCGGGGCCAAGAGACCCAGTACTTC.

This clone appeared once. The chain uses TRBV18 and TRBJ2-5, with 7 positions matching TRBD1. The CDR3 contains 15 residues. Germline loops: CDR1 KGHSH, CDR2 LQKENI. V shed 2 bases and J 3 bases; nucleotides not matched to a gene: 6. CDR3 protein: CASSPWSGTEETQYF. DNA of the CDR3: TGTGCCAGCTCACCATGGTCAGGGACAGAAGAGACCCAGTACTTC. The variable domain in full, completed from reference TRBV18 and TRBJ2-5, reads NAGVMQNPRHLVRRRGQEARLRCSPMKGHSHVYWYRQLPEEGLKFMVYLQKENIIDESGMPKERFSAEFPKEGPSILRIQQVVRGDSAAYFCASSPWSGTEETQYFGPGTRLLVL.

J is TRBJ2-3 and V is TRBV30, with 13 nucleotides matching TRBD2. V shed 4 bases and J 1 base; nucleotides not matched to a gene: 5. CDR1 and CDR2 (germline): GTSNPN, SVGIG (reference sequence). The length of the CDR3 is 16 residues. As DNA, the CDR3 is TGTGCCTGGATCAGCGGACTAGCGGGGGGCACAGATACGCAGTATTTT. Translated, it gives CAWISGLAGGTDTQYF.

The chain uses TRBV29-1 and TRBJ2-5, with a tentative D call TRBD1 (5 bases). The germline CDR1 and CDR2 sequences are SQVTM and ANQGSEA. Trimming removed 5 bases from V and 4 bases from J, with 17 bases in between. CDR3 length equals 14 residues. CDR3 loop: CSVLTLRGPETQYF. CDR3 bases: TGCAGCGTTTTGACCCTAAGGGGCCCAGAGACCCAGTACTTC.

The chain combines TRBV5-1 with TRBJ2-7, with 10 bases fitting TRBD1. CDR1 and CDR2 from the germline V gene are SGHRS and YFSETQ. V was clipped by 3 bases and J by 4 bases; unmatched bases: 10. The length of the CDR3 is 16 residues. For the CDR3, the DNA is TGCGCCAGCAGCTCAGCATCCGGGACAGGGGTATACGAGCAGTACTTC. Residues: CASSSASGTGVYEQYF.

This chain uses TRBV30 with TRBJ2-1; TRBD1 might be the D (5 bases). Germline CDR1 is GTSNPN and CDR2 is SVGIG (reference sequence). This CDR3 contains 13 residues. V lost 0 bases and J lost 6, with 9 bases in between. CDR3 region: CAWSVQGPNEQFF. In nucleotides, the CDR3 is TGTGCCTGGAGTGTGCAGGGCCCCAATGAGCAGTTCTTC.

This clone occurred a few times. J is TRBJ1-1 and V is TRBV11-2, with 8 nucleotides matching TRBD1. The CDR3 covers 14 residues. The germline V gene has CDR1 SGHAT and CDR2 FQNNGV. V lost 5 bases and J lost 2; bases outside the gene matches: 4. The CDR3 sequence: CASSGQGSNTEAFF. CDR3 sequence (DNA): TGTGCCAGCAGCGGACAGGGTAGCAACACTGAAGCTTTCTTT.

This clone has only a few counts. V is TRBV7-9 and J is TRBJ1-6; D perhaps matches TRBD1 (6 bases). The ends were cut back, 6 bases at V and 10 bases at J, with 16 bases in the middle. This CDR3 contains 14 residues. Germline V CDR1 and CDR2: SEHNR, FQNEAQ (reference sequence). The CDR3 here is CASSPGVVGSPLHF. The CDR3 nucleotides read TGTGCCAGCAGTCCAGGGGTGGTGGGATCACCCCTCCACTTT.

This chain connects TRBV20-1 to TRBJ1-1, with D uncertain. The germline gives CDR1 DFQATT, CDR2 SNEGSKA (reference sequence). CDR3 length equals 11 residues. The CDR3 DNA sequence: TGCAGGCTCCGCTCTGGGAGAGGAGCTTTCTTT. This encodes CRLRSGRGAFF.

J is TRBJ2-1 and V is TRBV10-1; TRBD2 agrees at 8 bases. V gave up 3 bases and J gave up 5 bases; unmatched junction bases: 3. The germline V gene has CDR1 WNHNN and CDR2 SYGVQD (reference sequence). This CDR3 is built from 14 residues. The CDR3 bases are TGCGCCAGCAGTGATACTAGCGGCAACAATGAGCAGTTCTTC. Its protein is CASSDTSGNNEQFF.